The rows below give T cell receptor beta chains drawn from one sample of a study of blood T cells in healthy people across ages. TCRdb passed the 5' RACE reads through MiXCR, listing each CDR3 protein once. This table has some 800,000 distinct CDR3 sequences, around 45% appearing once. The specimen sequenced was blood. These receptor sequences come from a man between 60 and 70 years old in good health. The CDR3 runs from the conserved cysteine through the conserved F or W. The order of the fields is D gene, clone size, J gene, V gene, CDR3 protein, CDR3 DNA. D genes are given only for firm matches. A row's size may be missing; if present it is once, few, many or a size class.

NA,few,TRBJ2-7,TRBV2,CASSDPPDRNRYEQYF,TGTGCCAGCAGTGATCCTCCTGACAGGAACCGCTACGAGCAGTACTTC
NA,NA,TRBJ2-6,TRBV2,CASSQNSGANVLTF,TGTGCCAGCAGTCAAAACTCTGGGGCCAACGTCCTGACTTTC
NA,few,TRBJ1-2,TRBV5-1,CASSLEGTVEGGYTF,TGCGCCAGCAGCTTGGAAGGGACCGTCGAGGGTGGCTACACCTTC
TRBD2,few,TRBJ2-4,TRBV11-2,CASSSGLAGGSGNIQYF,TGTGCCAGCAGCTCGGGACTAGCGGGGGGTAGCGGAAACATTCAGTACTTC
NA,NA,TRBJ2-7,TRBV4-1,CASSQAGGDEQYF,TGCGCCAGCAGCCAAGCTGGGGGAGACGAGCAGTACTTC
TRBD2,NA,TRBJ2-1,TRBV7-2,CASSLFSGGWRETQFF,TGTGCCAGCAGCTTATTCAGCGGGGGATGGAGAGAGACCCAGTTCTTC
NA,NA,TRBJ1-1,TRBV20-1,CSASEQGITGAFF,TGCAGTGCTAGTGAGCAGGGTATCACTGGAGCTTTCTTT
TRBD1,NA,TRBJ2-2,TRBV15,CATSRGTGVNTGELFF,TGTGCCACCAGCAGAGGGACAGGGGTGAACACCGGGGAGCTGTTTTTT
TRBD2,NA,TRBJ2-5,TRBV6-5,CASSYEASGGVGLRETQYF,TGTGCCAGCAGTTACGAGGCTAGCGGGGGTGTTGGTCTCCGAGAGACCCAGTACTTC
NA,NA,TRBJ2-5,TRBV7-2,CASSLTFREQETQYF,TGTGCCAGCAGCCTAACCTTCAGGGAGCAAGAGACCCAGTACTTC
TRBD1,few,TRBJ2-7,TRBV5-1,CASSLTRTGGSYEQYF,TGCGCCAGCAGCTTGACCCGGACAGGGGGCTCCTACGAGCAGTACTTC
NA,NA,TRBJ2-5,TRBV5-6,CASSQDPRGETQYF,TGTGCCAGCAGCCAGGACCCTCGTGGGGAGACCCAGTACTTC
NA,NA,TRBJ2-3,TRBV24-1,CATSTIRDGTDTQYF,TGTGCCACCAGTACGATACGCGACGGCACAGATACGCAGTATTTT
NA,NA,TRBJ2-5,TRBV4-1,CASSQVPREQETQYF,TGCGCCAGCAGCCAAGTACCCAGGGAACAAGAGACCCAGTACTTC
TRBD2,NA,TRBJ2-7,TRBV20-1,CSADLSVAGVGEQYF,TGCAGTGCTGACCTTTCGGTAGCGGGAGTGGGGGAGCAGTACTTC
NA,few,TRBJ2-7,TRBV7-2,CASSLVVGAYEQYF,TGTGCCAGCAGCTTAGTGGTCGGGGCCTACGAGCAGTACTTC
TRBD2,NA,TRBJ2-3,TRBV7-9,CASSLEPRRGGSDTQYF,TGTGCCAGCAGCTTAGAGCCCCGGCGGGGGGGATCAGATACGCAGTATTTT
NA,few,TRBJ2-7,TRBV15,CATSRGGGSSSYEQYF,TGTGCCACCAGCAGGGGAGGGGGCTCGAGCTCCTACGAGCAGTACTTC
NA,few,TRBJ2-5,TRBV20-1,CSARTTWYQETQYF,TGCAGTGCCAGGACTACGTGGTACCAAGAGACCCAGTACTTC
NA,NA,TRBJ1-5,TRBV28,CASRSRDTTLSNQPQHF,TGTGCCAGCAGGTCCCGGGACACGACCTTGAGCAATCAGCCCCAGCATTTT
TRBD1,NA,TRBJ2-7,TRBV6-2/TRBV6-3,CATDRGSEQYF,TGTGCCACCGACAGGGGCTCCGAGCAGTACTTC
NA,NA,TRBJ2-5,TRBV19,CASSIASETQYF,TGTGCCAGTAGTATAGCTAGCGAGACCCAGTACTTC